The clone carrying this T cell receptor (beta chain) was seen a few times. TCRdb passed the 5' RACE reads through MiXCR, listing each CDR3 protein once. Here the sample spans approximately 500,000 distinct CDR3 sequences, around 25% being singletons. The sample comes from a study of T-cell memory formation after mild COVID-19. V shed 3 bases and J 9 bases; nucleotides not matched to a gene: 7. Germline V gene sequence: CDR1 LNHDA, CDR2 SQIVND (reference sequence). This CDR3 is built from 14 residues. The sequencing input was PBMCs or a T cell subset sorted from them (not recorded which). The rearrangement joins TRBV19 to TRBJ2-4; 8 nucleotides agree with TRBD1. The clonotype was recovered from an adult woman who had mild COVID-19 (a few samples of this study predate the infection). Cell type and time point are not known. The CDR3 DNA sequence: TGTGCCAGTAGTATGGCAGGGACAGGAGGCATTCAGTACTTC. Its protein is CASSMAGTGGIQYF.